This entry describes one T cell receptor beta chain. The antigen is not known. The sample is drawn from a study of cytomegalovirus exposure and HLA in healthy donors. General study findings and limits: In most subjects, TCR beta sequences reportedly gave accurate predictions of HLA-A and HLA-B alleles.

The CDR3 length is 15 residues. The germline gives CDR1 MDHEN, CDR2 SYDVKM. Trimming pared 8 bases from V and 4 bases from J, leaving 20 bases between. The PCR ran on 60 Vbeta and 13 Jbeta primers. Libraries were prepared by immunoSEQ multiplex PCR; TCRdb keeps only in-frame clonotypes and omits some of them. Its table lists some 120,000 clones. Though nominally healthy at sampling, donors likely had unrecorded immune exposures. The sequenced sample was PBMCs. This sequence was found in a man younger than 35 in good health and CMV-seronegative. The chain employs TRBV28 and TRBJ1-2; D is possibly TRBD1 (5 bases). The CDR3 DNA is TGTGCCAGCGGCGGGGGAGGGGAATCCGCCTATGGCTACACCTTC. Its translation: CASGGGGESAYGYTF.